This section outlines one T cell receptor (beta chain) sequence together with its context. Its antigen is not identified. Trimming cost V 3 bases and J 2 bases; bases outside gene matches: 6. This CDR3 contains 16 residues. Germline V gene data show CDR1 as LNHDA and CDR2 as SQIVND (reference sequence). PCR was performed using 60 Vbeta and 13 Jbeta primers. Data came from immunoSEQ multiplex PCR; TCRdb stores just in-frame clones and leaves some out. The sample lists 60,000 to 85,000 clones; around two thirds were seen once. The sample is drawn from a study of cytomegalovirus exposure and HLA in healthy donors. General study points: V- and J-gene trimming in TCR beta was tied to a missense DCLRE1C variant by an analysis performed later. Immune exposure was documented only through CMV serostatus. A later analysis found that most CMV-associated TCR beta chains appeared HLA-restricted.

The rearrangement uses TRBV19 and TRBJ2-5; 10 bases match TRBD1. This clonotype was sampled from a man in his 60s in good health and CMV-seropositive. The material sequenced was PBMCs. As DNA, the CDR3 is TGTGCCAGTAGTATCGGGGACAGGGGCTCTCAAGAGACCCAGTACTTC. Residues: CASSIGDRGSQETQYF.